This is a list of T cell receptor beta chains from one sample in a study of T cells in Graves' hyperthyroidism and ophthalmopathy. Each CDR3 protein is one row after TCRdb ran MiXCR on the multiplex PCR reads. This sample has 650,000 to 800,000 distinct CDR3 sequences, with nearly 45% found just once. Material: peripheral blood or thyroid tissue (not recorded which). The source is an adult man with Graves' disease, either hyperthyroidism or ophthalmopathy (not recorded which). Each CDR3 is given with its conserved first and last residue. The order of the fields is clone size, V gene, CDR3 length, CDR3 protein. Expanded clones get a size class; other rows say once, few or many, or leave the size out.

size: few
V: TRBV10-3
length: 14
CDR3: CASSYWGLGTEAFF

size: .
V: TRBV4-1
length: 15
CDR3: CASSSQHILNTEAFF

size: many
V: TRBV19
length: 16
CDR3: CASAAIQTAGANVLTF

size: .
V: TRBV25-1
length: 12
CDR3: CASRTGIEKLFF

size: .
V: TRBV19
length: 17
CDR3: CASSIVPFLLQGSEAFF

size: few
V: TRBV7-3
length: 17
CDR3: CASSPTGLPGIQETQYF

size: few
V: TRBV7-8
length: 14
CDR3: CASSLTPGGTEAFF

size: many
V: TRBV12-3/TRBV12-4
length: 14
CDR3: CASSRQGLNSPLHF

size: .
V: TRBV28
length: 12
CDR3: CASSLLDEKLFF

size: once
V: TRBV15
length: 16
CDR3: CATSSHRLAGQETQYF

size: once
V: TRBV11-3
length: 16
CDR3: CASSYSLGDGSYEQYF

size: few
V: TRBV24-1
length: 13
CDR3: CATSDPDNYEQYF

size: .
V: TRBV6-5
length: 14
CDR3: CTSSYVGQNTEAFF

size: many
V: TRBV7-9
length: 13
CDR3: CASSLETGGWGFF

size: few
V: TRBV19
length: 15
CDR3: CASSIAARTPYEQYF

size: .
V: TRBV15
length: 16
CDR3: CATSRGGQGSVQPQHF

size: .
V: TRBV24-1
length: 14
CDR3: CATSDALGFGELFF

size: many
V: TRBV7-9
length: 14
CDR3: CASSLLGADYGYTF

size: .
V: TRBV10-3
length: 16
CDR3: CAISSGLAGDVDTQYF

size: .
V: TRBV7-6
length: 15
CDR3: CASSHLHFGNQPQHF

size: .
V: TRBV2
length: 13
CDR3: CASSDPWGTEAFF

size: .
V: TRBV5-1
length: 13
CDR3: CASSIRDNQPQHF

size: few
V: TRBV9
length: 15
CDR3: CASSVDPGGNTEAFF

size: .
V: TRBV20-1
length: 15
CDR3: CSARTGEAGNQPQHF

size: .
V: TRBV7-8
length: 16
CDR3: CASSVTGRAGQETQYF

size: few
V: TRBV19
length: 15
CDR3: CATGQGVWSNQPQHF

size: many
V: TRBV29-1
length: 13
CDR3: CSVGVDGTGELFF